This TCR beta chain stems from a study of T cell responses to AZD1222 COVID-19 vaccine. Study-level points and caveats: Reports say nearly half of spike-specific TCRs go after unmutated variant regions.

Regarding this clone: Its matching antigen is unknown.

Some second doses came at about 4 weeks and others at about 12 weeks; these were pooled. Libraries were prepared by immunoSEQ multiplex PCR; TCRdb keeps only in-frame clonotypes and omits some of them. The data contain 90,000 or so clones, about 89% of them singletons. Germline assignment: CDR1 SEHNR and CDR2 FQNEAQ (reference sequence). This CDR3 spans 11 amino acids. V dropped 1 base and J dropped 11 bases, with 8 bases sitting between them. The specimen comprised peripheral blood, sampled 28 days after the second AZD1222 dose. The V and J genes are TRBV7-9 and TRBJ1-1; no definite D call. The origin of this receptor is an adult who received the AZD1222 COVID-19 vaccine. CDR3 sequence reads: CASSLVNMAFF. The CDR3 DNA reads TGTGCCAGCAGCTTAGTTAATATGGCTTTCTTT. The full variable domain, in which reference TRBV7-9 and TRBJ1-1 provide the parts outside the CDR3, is DTGVSQNPRHKITKRGQNVTFRCDPISEHNRLYWYRQTLGQGPEFLTYFQNEAQLEKSRLLSDRFSAERPKGSFSTLEIQRTEQGDSAMYLCASSLVNMAFFGQGTRLTVV.